One T cell receptor beta chain is described in this entry. This entry comes from a study of blood T cell repertoires in COVID-19. Study-wide background: COVID-19 samples from acute and convalescent phases originated in the United States, Italy and Spain. The analysed material was cDNA or gDNA that came from T cells, B-cell-depleted T cells, or PBMCs.

Looked up from germline, CDR1 is SGHTS and CDR2 is YDEGEE. V lost 4 bases, J lost 3 bases, and 14 bases lay in between. This CDR3 spans 15 amino acids. In the original processing: Using reference gene primer amplification, nucleated cell counts were estimated. The method was immunoSEQ multiplex PCR; TCRdb's version includes in-frame clones alone and lacks a portion of them. The D gene and trimming were derived from the DNA, and the V and J assignments and clone size from that table. The table includes hundreds of thousands of clones, roughly 88% detected once. The sample was peripheral blood. The chain combines TRBV5-8 with TRBJ1-5; possible D gene TRBD1, 5 bases. The TCR comes from a woman in her thirties with active or convalescent COVID-19. In nucleotides, the CDR3 is TGTGCCAGCAGCGAAGGGGTTGATGCCAATCAGCCCCAGCATTTT. It yields the protein CASSEGVDANQPQHF.